This entry features one T cell receptor beta chain sequence. The germline V gene has CDR1 SGDLS and CDR2 YYNGEE. V gave up 0 bases and J gave up 0 bases, with 10 bases separating them. The CDR3 is 16 residues long. These data come from a study of blood T cell repertoires in COVID-19. Assay used: immunoSEQ multiplex PCR; TCRdb lists only in-frame clones, some missing. The data show over 350,000 clones, with approximately 90% seen just once and about 1.1% held by the top ten. Each recovered donor of Cohort 3 presented with two negative PCRs, clearance, or symptom resolution. This clonotype was obtained from a young woman who had recovered from COVID-19. The rearrangement uses TRBV9 and TRBJ2-1; D might be TRBD1 (5 bases). The sequencing sample was made of PBMCs or T cells enriched from blood (not recorded which). CDR3 nucleotides: TGTGCCAGCAGCGTAGAGGGGCCTGGCTCCTACAATGAGCAGTTCTTC. Residues: CASSVEGPGSYNEQFF.